This TCR beta chain was sequenced during a study of Graves' ophthalmopathy and Graves' hyperthyroidism. This clonotype was detected a few times. The CDR3 covers 13 residues. Trimming took off 0 bases at V and 9 bases at J, with 6 bases between the two ends. RNA transcripts served as template for amplifying TCR beta CDR3 sequences. Second-round multiplex PCR followed a first-round RT-PCR using HTBI primers. Each CDR3 protein gets one entry after TCRdb re-called the multiplex PCR reads with MiXCR. The table has hundreds of thousands of distinct CDR3 sequences, 45% to 55% seen once. If patients had other autoimmune diseases, uncontrolled infections, pregnancy or lactation, they were excluded. Diagnosis was based on clinical symptoms, serum thyroxine, TRAb, thyroid ultrasound and orbital computed tomography.

The source is an adult man with Graves' ophthalmopathy. Sequenced input: peripheral blood. The chain combines TRBV12-3 or TRBV12-4 with TRBJ1-6; D unresolved. Written as DNA, the CDR3 is TGTGCCAGCAGTTTAGCGTGGAGTTCACCCCTCCACTTT. As protein: CASSLAWSSPLHF.